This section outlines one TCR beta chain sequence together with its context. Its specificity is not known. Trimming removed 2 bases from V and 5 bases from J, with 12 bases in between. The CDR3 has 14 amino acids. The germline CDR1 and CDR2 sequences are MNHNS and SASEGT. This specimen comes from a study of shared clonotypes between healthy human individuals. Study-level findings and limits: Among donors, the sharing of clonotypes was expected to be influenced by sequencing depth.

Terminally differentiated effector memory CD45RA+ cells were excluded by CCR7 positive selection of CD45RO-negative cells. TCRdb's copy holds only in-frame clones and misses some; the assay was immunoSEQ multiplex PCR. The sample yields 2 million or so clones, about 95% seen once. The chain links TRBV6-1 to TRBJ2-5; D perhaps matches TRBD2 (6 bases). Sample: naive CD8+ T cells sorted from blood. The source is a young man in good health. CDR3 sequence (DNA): TGTGCCAGCAGTGAATCGCGGGGTTGGGAGACCCAGTACTTC. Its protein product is CASSESRGWETQYF.